This T cell receptor beta chain is from a study of T cells in Graves' hyperthyroidism and ophthalmopathy. Amplification targeted TCR beta CDR3 regions from RNA transcripts. First-round RT-PCR with HTBI primers amplified the TCR CDR3 region. TCRdb redid the calling of the multiplex PCR reads with MiXCR, one entry per CDR3 protein. The data show under 350,000 distinct CDR3 sequences, with roughly an eighth seen just once and 34% held by the top ten. V lost 5 bases, J lost 0 bases, and 11 bases lay in between. Germline values: CDR1 DFQATT, CDR2 SNEGSKA (reference sequence). The CDR3 loop spans 14 amino acids. Diagnostic assessment was based on clinical symptoms, serum thyroxine and TRAb, thyroid ultrasound and orbital computed tomography. Study-level results: Patients with ophthalmopathy were separated from those with stable hyperthyroidism by a 13 V-J model. The majority of expanded thyroid clonotypes above 0.001 also appeared in blood.

This clonotype has at least ten counts. The antigen is undetermined. This clonotype was sampled from a woman aged 40 to 49 with Graves' ophthalmopathy. The sample was blood. This chain uses TRBV20-1 with TRBJ2-1; tentative D call: TRBD2 (6 bases). For the CDR3, the DNA is TGCAGTGCTGGCGGGATGGGCTCCTACAATGAGCAGTTCTTC. Amino acid sequence: CSAGGMGSYNEQFF.